A single TCR beta chain is shown here with its context. The antigen is not known. This entry comes from a study of T cells in Graves' hyperthyroidism and ophthalmopathy. Study-level points and caveats: In simple terms, a model built on 13 V-J features told ophthalmopathy apart from stable hyperthyroidism. Researchers found most expanded thyroid clonotypes above 0.001 in blood as well.

The CDR3 is 16 residues long. After removal of 0 bases from V and 6 bases from J, the junction contained 2 bases not matched to a gene. CDR1 is MNHEY, CDR2 SMNVEV, per germline (reference sequence). Amplification yielded TCR beta CDR3 regions, with RNA transcripts as the source. The HTBI primer set drove a first-round RT-PCR of the TCR CDR3. One entry per CDR3 protein results from TCRdb running MiXCR on the multiplex PCR reads. The sample holds over 300,000 distinct CDR3 sequences, about 15% seen once. The TCR originated in a woman between 55 and 75 years old with Graves' hyperthyroidism. The sequenced sample was blood. The rearrangement links TRBV27 to TRBJ2-1; 13 positions agree with TRBD2. Here the CDR3 DNA reads TGTGCCAGCAGTTTATCCGGGACTAGCGGGGTCAATGAGCAGTTCTTC. Its protein is CASSLSGTSGVNEQFF.